This T cell receptor (beta chain) originates from a study of cytomegalovirus exposure and HLA in healthy donors. Clones were sequenced by immunoSEQ multiplex PCR, and TCRdb holds only the in-frame ones, with some missing. The table records roughly 67,000 clones, over 80% of them present only once. A remark on this clone: Its antigen remains unidentified.

Study-wide results and limits: In vitro testing confirmed a few CMV-associated chains as specific for CMV antigens.

The CDR3 has 14 amino acids. J lost 3 bases, V lost 5 bases, and 7 bases had no gene match. CDR1 MNHNS and CDR2 SASEGT come from the germline V gene. The chain has TRBV6-1 and TRBJ2-7, with 7 bases that match TRBD2. The sequencing sample was made of PBMCs. The sequence came from a man younger than 35 in good health and CMV-seronegative. The CDR3 is CASSYAGDYYEQYF. The CDR3 nucleotides read TGTGCCAGCAGTTATGCGGGAGACTACTACGAGCAGTACTTC.